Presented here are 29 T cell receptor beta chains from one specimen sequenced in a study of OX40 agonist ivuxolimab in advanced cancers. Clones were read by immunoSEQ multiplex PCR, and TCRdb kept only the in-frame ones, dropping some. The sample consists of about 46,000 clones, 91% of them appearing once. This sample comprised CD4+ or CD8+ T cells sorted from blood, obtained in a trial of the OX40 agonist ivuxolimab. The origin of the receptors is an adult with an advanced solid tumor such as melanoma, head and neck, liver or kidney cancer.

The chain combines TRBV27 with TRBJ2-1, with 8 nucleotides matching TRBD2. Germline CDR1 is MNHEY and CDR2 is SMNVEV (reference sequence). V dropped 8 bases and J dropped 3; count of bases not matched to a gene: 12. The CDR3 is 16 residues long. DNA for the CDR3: TGTGCCAGCGCTACCTCTATGGGACTAGTCTACAATGAGCAGTTCTTC. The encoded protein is CASATSMGLVYNEQFF.

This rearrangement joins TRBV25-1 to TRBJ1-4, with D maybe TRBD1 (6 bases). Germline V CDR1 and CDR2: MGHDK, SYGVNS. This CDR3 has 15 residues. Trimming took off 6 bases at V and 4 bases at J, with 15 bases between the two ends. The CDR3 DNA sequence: TGTGCCAGCAGGGCAACCGACAGGATTAATGAAAAACTGTTTTTT. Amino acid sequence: CASRATDRINEKLFF.

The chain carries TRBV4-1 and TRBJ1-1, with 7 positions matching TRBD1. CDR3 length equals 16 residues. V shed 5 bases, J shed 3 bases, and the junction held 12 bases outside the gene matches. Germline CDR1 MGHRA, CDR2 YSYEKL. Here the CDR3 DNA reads TGCGCCAGCAGCTGGCGCCGGGGACAGACGGACACTGAAGCTTTCTTT. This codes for CASSWRRGQTDTEAFF.

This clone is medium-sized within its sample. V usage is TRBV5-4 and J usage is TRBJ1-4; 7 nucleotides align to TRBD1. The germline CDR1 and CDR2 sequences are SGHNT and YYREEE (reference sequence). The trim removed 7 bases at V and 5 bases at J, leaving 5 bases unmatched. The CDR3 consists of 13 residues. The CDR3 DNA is TGTGCCAGCTCAGACAGGGAGAATGAAAAACTGTTTTTT. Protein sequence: CASSDRENEKLFF.

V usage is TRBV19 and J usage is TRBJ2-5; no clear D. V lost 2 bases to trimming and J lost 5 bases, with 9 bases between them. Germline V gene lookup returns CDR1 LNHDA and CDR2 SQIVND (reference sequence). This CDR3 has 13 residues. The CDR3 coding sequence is TGTGCCAGTAGTATATCGGCCGGGGAGACCCAGTACTTC. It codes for CASSISAGETQYF.

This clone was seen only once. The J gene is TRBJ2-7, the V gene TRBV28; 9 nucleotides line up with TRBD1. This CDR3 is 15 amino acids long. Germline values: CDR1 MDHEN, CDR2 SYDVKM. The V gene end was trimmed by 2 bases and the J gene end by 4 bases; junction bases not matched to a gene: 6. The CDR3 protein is CASSLPWDREYEQYF. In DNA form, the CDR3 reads TGTGCCAGCAGTTTACCATGGGACAGGGAGTACGAGCAGTACTTC.

The CDR3, as DNA: TGTGCCAGCTCACCTGCGGAGTTCTACGAGCAGTACGTC. Translation gives CASSPAEFYEQYV. The chain combines TRBV18 with TRBJ2-7; the D is unclear. The germline V and J ends were trimmed by 3 bases and 3 bases, with 9 bases remaining between them. The V gene's germline CDR1 is KGHSH and CDR2 LQKENI. This CDR3 spans 13 amino acids.

The CDR3 protein is CSVEGGDSYEQYF. The CDR3 DNA sequence: TGCAGCGTTGAGGGCGGCGACTCCTACGAGCAGTACTTC. The rearrangement joins TRBV29-1 to TRBJ2-7; D not certain. The germline V and J ends were trimmed by 3 bases and 0 bases, with 9 bases remaining between them. This CDR3 contains 13 residues. The germline V gene encodes CDR1 SQVTM and CDR2 ANQGSEA.

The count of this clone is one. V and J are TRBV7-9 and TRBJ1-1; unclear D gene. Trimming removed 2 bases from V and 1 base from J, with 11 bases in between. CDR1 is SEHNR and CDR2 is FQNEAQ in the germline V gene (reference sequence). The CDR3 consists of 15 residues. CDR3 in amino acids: CASSLSTLSNTEAFF. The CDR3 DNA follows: TGTGCCAGCAGCTTAAGTACTCTATCGAACACTGAAGCTTTCTTT.

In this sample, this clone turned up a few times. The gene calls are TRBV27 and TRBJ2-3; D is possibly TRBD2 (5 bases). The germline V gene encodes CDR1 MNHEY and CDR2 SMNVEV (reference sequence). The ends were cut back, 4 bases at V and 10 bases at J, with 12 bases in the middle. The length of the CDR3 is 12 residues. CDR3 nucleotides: TGTGCCAGCAGTTCCACCCCGAGGGCGCAGTATTTT. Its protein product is CASSSTPRAQYF.

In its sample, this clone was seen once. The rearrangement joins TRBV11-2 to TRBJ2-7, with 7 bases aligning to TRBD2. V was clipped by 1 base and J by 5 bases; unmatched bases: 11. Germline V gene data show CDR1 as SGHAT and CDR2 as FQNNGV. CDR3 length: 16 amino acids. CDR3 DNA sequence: TGTGCCAGCAGCTTAGGTGTGGGAGGGTACGAAGACGAGCAGTACTTC. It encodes CASSLGVGGYEDEQYF.

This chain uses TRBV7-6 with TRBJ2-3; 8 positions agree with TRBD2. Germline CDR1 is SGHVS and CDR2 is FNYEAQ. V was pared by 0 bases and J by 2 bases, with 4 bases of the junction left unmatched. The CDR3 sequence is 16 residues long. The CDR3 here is CASSLAVGGATDTQYF. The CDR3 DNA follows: TGTGCCAGCAGCTTAGCGGTCGGGGGGGCCACAGATACGCAGTATTTT.

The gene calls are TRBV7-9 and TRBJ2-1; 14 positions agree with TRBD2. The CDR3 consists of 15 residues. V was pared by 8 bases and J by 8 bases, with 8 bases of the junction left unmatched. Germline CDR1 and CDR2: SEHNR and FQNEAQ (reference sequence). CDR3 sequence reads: CASSLGLAGGYEQFF. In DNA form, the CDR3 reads TGTGCCAGCTCCCTCGGACTAGCGGGGGGATATGAGCAGTTCTTC.

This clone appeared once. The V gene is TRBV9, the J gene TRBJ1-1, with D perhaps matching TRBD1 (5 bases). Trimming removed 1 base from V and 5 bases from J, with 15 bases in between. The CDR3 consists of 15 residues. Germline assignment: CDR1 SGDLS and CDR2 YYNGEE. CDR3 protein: CASSVTHGGRTEAFF. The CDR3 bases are TGTGCCAGCAGCGTAACCCACGGGGGTCGAACTGAAGCTTTCTTT.

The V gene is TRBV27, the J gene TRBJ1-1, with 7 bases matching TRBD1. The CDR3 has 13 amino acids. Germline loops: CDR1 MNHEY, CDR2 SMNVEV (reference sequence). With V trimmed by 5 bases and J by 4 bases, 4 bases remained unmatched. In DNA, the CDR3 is TGTGCCAGCAGTGATGGGACAGCCACTGAAGCTTTCTTT. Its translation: CASSDGTATEAFF.

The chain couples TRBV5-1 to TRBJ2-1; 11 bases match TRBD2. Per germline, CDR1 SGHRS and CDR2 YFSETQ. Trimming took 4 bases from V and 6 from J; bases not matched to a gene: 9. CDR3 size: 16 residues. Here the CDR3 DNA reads TGCGCCAGCAGCCCCCCAACTAGCGGGAGAGGCAATGAGCAGTTCTTC. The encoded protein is CASSPPTSGRGNEQFF.

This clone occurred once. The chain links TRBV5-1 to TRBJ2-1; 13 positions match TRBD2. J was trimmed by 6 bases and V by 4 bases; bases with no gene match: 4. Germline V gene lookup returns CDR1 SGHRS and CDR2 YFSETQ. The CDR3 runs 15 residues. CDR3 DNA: TGCGCCAGCAGCCAGGGACTAGCGGGGATCAATGAGCAGTTCTTC. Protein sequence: CASSQGLAGINEQFF.

CDR3 sequence (DNA): TGTGCCAGCAGCGACCCGACAGGGACCATCACAGATACGCAGTATTTT. Translating gives CASSDPTGTITDTQYF. The V gene is TRBV2, the J gene TRBJ2-3; 7 nucleotides match TRBD1. Germline V lookup: CDR1 SNHLY, CDR2 FYNNEI. With 6 bases clipped from V and 2 bases from J, the junction kept 11 bases outside the gene matches. The CDR3 runs to 16 residues.

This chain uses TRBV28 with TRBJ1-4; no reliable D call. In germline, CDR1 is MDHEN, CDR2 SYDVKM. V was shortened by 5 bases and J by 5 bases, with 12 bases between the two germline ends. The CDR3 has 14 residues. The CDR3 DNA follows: TGTGCCAGCAGTAGGGCTGGCGGCAATGAAAAACTGTTTTTT. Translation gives CASSRAGGNEKLFF.

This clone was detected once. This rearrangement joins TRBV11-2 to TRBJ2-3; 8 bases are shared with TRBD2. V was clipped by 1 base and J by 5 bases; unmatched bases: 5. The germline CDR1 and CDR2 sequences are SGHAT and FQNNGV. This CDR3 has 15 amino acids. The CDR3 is CASSLGSGSLDTQYF. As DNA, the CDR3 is TGTGCCAGCAGCTTAGGGAGCGGGAGTCTAGATACGCAGTATTTT.

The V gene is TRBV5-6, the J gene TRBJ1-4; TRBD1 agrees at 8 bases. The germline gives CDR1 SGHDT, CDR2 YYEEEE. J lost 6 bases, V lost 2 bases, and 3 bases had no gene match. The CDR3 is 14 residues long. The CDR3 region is CASSLGQGYEKLFF. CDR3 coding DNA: TGTGCCAGCAGCTTAGGACAGGGATATGAAAAACTGTTTTTT.

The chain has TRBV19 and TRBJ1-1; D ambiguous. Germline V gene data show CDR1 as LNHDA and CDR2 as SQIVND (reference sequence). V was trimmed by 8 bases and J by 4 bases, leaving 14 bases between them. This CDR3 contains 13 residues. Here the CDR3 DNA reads TGTGCCAGTTGGGCCGGCGGGGTCACTGAAGCTTTCTTT. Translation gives CASWAGGVTEAFF. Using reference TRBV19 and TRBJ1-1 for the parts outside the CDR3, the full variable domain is DGGITQSPKYLFRKEGQNVTLSCEQNLNHDAMYWYRQDPGQGLRLIYYSQIVNDFQKGDIAEGYSVSREKKESFPLTVTSAQKNPTAFYLCASWAGGVTEAFFGQGTRLTVV.

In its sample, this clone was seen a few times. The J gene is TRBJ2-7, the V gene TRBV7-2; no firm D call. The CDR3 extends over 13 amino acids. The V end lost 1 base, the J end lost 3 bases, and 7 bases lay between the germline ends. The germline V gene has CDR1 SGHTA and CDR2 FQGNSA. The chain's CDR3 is CASSLGPNYEQYV. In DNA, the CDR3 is TGTGCCAGCAGCTTAGGTCCGAACTACGAGCAGTACGTC.

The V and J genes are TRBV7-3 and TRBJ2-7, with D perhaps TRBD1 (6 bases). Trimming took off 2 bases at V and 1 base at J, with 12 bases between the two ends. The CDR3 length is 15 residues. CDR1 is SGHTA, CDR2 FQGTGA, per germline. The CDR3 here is CASSLRQGPSYEQYV. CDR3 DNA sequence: TGTGCCAGCAGCTTACGGCAGGGGCCATCCTACGAGCAGTACGTC.

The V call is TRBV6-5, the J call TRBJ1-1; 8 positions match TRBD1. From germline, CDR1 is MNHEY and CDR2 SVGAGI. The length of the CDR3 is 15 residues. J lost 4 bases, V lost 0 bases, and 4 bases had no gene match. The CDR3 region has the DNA TGTGCCAGCAGTTACTCTAACAGGGGGTCCACTGAAGCTTTCTTT. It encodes CASSYSNRGSTEAFF.

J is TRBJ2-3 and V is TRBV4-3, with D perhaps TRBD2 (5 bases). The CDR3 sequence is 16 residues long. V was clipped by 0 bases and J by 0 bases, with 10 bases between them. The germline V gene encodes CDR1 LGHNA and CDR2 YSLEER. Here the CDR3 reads CASSQDRVASTDTQYF. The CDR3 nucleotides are TGCGCCAGCAGCCAAGATCGAGTAGCGAGCACAGATACGCAGTATTTT.

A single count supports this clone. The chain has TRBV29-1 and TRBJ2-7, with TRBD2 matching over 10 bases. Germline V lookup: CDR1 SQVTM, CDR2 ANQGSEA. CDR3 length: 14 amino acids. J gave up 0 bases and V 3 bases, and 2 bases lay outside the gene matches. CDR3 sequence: CSVEASGSSYEQYF. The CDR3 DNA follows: TGCAGCGTTGAGGCTAGCGGGAGCTCCTACGAGCAGTACTTC.

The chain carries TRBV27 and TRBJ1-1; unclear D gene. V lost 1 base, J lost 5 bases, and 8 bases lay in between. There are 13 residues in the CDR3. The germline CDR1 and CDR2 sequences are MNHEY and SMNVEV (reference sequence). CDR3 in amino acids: CASSLWYRTEAFF. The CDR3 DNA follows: TGTGCCAGCAGTTTATGGTATCGGACTGAAGCTTTCTTT.

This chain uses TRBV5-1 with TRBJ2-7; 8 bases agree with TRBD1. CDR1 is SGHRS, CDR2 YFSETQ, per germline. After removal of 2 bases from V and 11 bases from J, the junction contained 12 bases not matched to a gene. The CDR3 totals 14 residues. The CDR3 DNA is TGCGCCAGCAGCTTCCAGGGGGCTCAGGGGGATAAGTACTTC. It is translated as CASSFQGAQGDKYF.